This T cell receptor beta chain was recovered during a study of neurological immune-mediated disorders. Overall study: Of the approximately 35 patients with multiple sclerosis, roughly 30 had relapsing-remitting MS, whereas the remaining 3 had secondary progressive MS.

Libraries from sorted cells used 1 million T cells (CD4+ or CD8+). There are 11 residues in the CDR3. Germline CDR1 SGHRS, CDR2 YFSETQ. V lost 2 bases and J lost 10, with 9 bases in between. This clonotype has a count of ten or more. MiXCR, run by TCRdb on the 5' RACE reads, gives a single entry per CDR3 protein. The repertoire holds about 55,000 distinct CDR3 sequences, over 3.5% seen once, with around 2% in the top ten. The sample comprised CD4+ T cells from blood. V is TRBV5-1 and J is TRBJ1-1; maybe TRBD1 (6 bases). The sequence was collected from a middle-aged woman with multiple sclerosis. CDR3 nucleotide sequence: TGCGCCAGCAGCTTTGGGGGCGCAGCTTTCTTT. It encodes CASSFGGAAFF.